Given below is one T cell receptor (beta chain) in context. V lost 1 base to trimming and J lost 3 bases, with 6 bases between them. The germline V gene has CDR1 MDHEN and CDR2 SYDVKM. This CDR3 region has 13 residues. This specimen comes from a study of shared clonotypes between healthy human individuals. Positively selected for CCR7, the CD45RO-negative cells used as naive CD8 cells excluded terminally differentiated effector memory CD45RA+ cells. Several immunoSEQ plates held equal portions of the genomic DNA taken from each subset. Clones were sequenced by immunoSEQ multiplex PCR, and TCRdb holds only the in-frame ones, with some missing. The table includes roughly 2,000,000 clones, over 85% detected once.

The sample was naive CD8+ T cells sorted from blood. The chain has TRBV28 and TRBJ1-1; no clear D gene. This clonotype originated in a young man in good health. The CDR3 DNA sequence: TGTGCCAGCAGTTTATTCCCCGACACTGAAGCTTTCTTT. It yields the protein CASSLFPDTEAFF.